This TCR beta chain was captured by sequencing in a study of blood T cell repertoires in COVID-19. TCRdb's copy holds only in-frame clones and misses some; the assay was immunoSEQ multiplex PCR. The repertoire includes about 400,000 clones, roughly 90% of them detected once, and 1% to 1.5% sits in the top ten. The germline gives CDR1 SGHAT, CDR2 FQNNGV. V lost 3 bases, J lost 4 bases, and 10 bases stayed unmatched. CDR3 length: 16 amino acids. Material: peripheral blood. V gene TRBV11-2 combines with J gene TRBJ1-2; 8 bases are shared with TRBD1. The source is a man between 35 and 55 years old with acute or convalescent COVID-19. This CDR3 reads CASSLNRGYGGYGYTF. The CDR3 DNA follows: TGTGCCAGCAGCTTGAACAGGGGGTATGGTGGCTATGGCTACACCTTC.